This T cell receptor beta chain was observed in a study of T cells in localized non-small cell lung cancer. Study results and limitations: Sequencing was restricted to one tumor region; therefore, heterogeneity remains possible. Uninvolved adjacent lung had higher T cell clonality than tumor and all other tissues.

Germline V gene lookup returns CDR1 SGHRS and CDR2 YFSETQ. Losses at the gene ends were 4 bases for V and 5 bases for J; bases not matched to a gene: 6. The CDR3 contains 14 residues. Only in-frame clones appear in the TCRdb table, and some are missing; sequencing was by immunoSEQ multiplex PCR. Of some 30,000 clones in the sample, 94% were seen once. Of note for this clone: The antigen remains unidentified.

The chain recombines TRBV5-1 with TRBJ1-3, with TRBD1 matching 7 bases. The clonotype comes from a woman aged 40 to 75 with stage I lung adenocarcinoma. The sample consisted of peripheral blood, taken before any cancer treatment. Here the CDR3 DNA reads TGCGCCAGCAGCGGGCCGGGACAGAGAAACACCATATATTTT. Its protein product is CASSGPGQRNTIYF. Full variable domain (remainder filled in from reference TRBV5-1 and TRBJ1-3): KAGVTQTPRYLIKTRGQQVTLSCSPISGHRSVSWYQQTPGQGLQFLFEYFSETQRNKGNFPGRFSGRQFSNSRSEMNVSTLELGDSALYLCASSGPGQRNTIYFGEGSWLTVV.